These 12 T cell receptor beta chains were sequenced from one sample in a study of blood T cell repertoires in COVID-19. This table comes from immunoSEQ multiplex PCR, and its TCRdb copy is limited to in-frame clones, with some not included. The sample records 250,000 to 350,000 clones, 80% to 90% being singletons. Sequenced: PBMCs or T cells enriched from blood (not recorded which). These receptors all stem from a woman younger than 45 who had recovered from COVID-19.

V is TRBV2 and J is TRBJ1-4; possible D gene TRBD1, 6 bases. Germline values: CDR1 SNHLY, CDR2 FYNNEI. V was shortened by 6 bases and J by 3 bases, with 14 bases between the two germline ends. The CDR3 spans 15 residues. Here the CDR3 reads CASSKQGSPNEKLFF. CDR3 in DNA: TGTGCCAGCAGCAAACAGGGTTCGCCTAATGAAAAACTGTTTTTT. Full variable domain (rest looked up from reference TRBV2 and TRBJ1-4): EPEVTQTPSHQVTQMGQEVILRCVPISNHLYFYWYRQILGQKVEFLVSFYNNEISEKSEIFDDQFSVERPDGSNFTLKIRSTKLEDSAMYFCASSKQGSPNEKLFFGSGTQLSVL.

This clone appeared once. The chain combines TRBV5-1 with TRBJ2-1; D might be TRBD2 (5 bases). The CDR3 totals 15 residues. From germline, CDR1 is SGHRS and CDR2 YFSETQ. Trimming stripped 4 bases from V and 2 bases from J, with 13 bases between. The CDR3 DNA is TGCGCCAGCAGCCCCACTGGAGGACCCTACAATGAGCAGTTCTTC. Protein sequence: CASSPTGGPYNEQFF.

The J gene is TRBJ2-7, the V gene TRBV5-1; 7 bases map to TRBD1. This CDR3 comprises 14 residues. Germline V gene data show CDR1 as SGHRS and CDR2 as YFSETQ. J gave up 2 bases and V 3 bases, and 5 bases lay outside the gene matches. DNA of the CDR3: TGCGCCAGCAGCTGGGACAGTGAACCCTACGAGCAGTACTTC. Translation: CASSWDSEPYEQYF.

V usage is TRBV3-1 (or the pseudogene TRBV3-2) and J usage is TRBJ1-4; D unclear. V gave up 1 base and J gave up 5 bases, with 5 bases separating them. This CDR3 comprises 13 residues. Germline CDR1 LGHDT, CDR2 YNNKEL (reference sequence). The CDR3 sequence: CASSQAGNEKLFF. Here the CDR3 DNA reads TGTGCCAGCAGCCAAGCGGGGAATGAAAAACTGTTTTTT.

The chain's CDR3 is CATSGDTSYTF. CDR3 bases: TGTGCCACCAGCGGGGACACAAGCTACACCTTC. This chain joins TRBV15 and TRBJ1-2; D may be TRBD1 (6 bases). This CDR3 is built from 11 residues. CDR1 is LNHNV and CDR2 is YYDKDF in the germline V gene (reference sequence). V was clipped by 5 bases and J by 9 bases, with 10 bases between them.

The chain couples TRBV2 to TRBJ1-4; the D is unclear. V was trimmed by 2 bases and J by 8 bases, leaving 18 bases between them. The CDR3 has 16 residues. Germline assignment: CDR1 SNHLY and CDR2 FYNNEI. The CDR3 DNA sequence: TGTGCCAGCAGTGAAATTGGCGGGGTTCGGAGAGAAAAACTGTTTTTT. Encoded protein: CASSEIGGVRREKLFF.

CDR3 DNA sequence: TGTGCCAGCAGCGTAGTCGGTGACTTAAATAACAATGAGCAGTTCTTC. It is translated as CASSVVGDLNNNEQFF. This chain links TRBV9 with TRBJ2-1; no definite D call. Trimming removed 0 bases at V and 5 bases at J, with 15 bases between. The length of the CDR3 is 16 residues. In germline, CDR1 is SGDLS, CDR2 YYNGEE.

This sequence joins TRBV6-5 and TRBJ1-1; TRBD1 matches 8 bases. Trimming took 6 bases from V and 8 from J; bases not matched to a gene: 5. Germline V CDR1 and CDR2: MNHEY, SVGAGI. The CDR3 is made up of 12 amino acids. The CDR3 nucleotides read TGTGCCAGCAGGCACAGGGGGACCGAAGCTTTCTTT. Its protein product is CASRHRGTEAFF.

The chain couples TRBV5-1 to TRBJ1-6; 11 bases match TRBD1. The CDR3 length is 15 residues. The germline CDR1 and CDR2 sequences are SGHRS and YFSETQ. The J segment lost 10 bases and the V segment lost 4 bases, leaving 7 bases of the junction unmatched. The CDR3 region is CASSERTGGGSPLHF. The CDR3 coding sequence is TGCGCCAGCAGCGAGAGGACAGGGGGCGGCTCACCCCTCCACTTT.

This rearrangement joins TRBV12-5 to TRBJ2-7; a weak D match, TRBD2 (6 bases). The CDR3 loop spans 14 amino acids. CDR1 LGHNT and CDR2 FRNRAP come from the germline V gene. Trimming cost V 7 bases and J 6 bases, with 19 bases left between them. The CDR3 reads CASAQPLGLLEQYF. CDR3 in DNA: TGTGCTAGTGCCCAACCCCTGGGACTCCTCGAGCAGTACTTC.

This sequence joins TRBV30 and TRBJ1-6; D unclear. The V gene lost 7 bases and the J gene lost 0 bases, with 10 bases spanning the gap. Germline CDR1 reads GTSNPN; CDR2 reads SVGIG (reference sequence). This CDR3 has 14 residues. In nucleotides, the CDR3 is TGTGCCTCGGACTTTCGCTCCTATAATTCACCCCTCCACTTT. Translated: CASDFRSYNSPLHF.

This clone was found a few times. CDR3 sequence (DNA): TGTGCCAGCAGCGTTCTACAGGCTAACTATGGCTACACCTTC. This encodes CASSVLQANYGYTF. The rearrangement links TRBV9 to TRBJ1-2; D might be TRBD1 (5 bases). The CDR3 totals 14 residues. V was shortened by 2 bases and J by 0 bases, with 8 bases between the two germline ends. Germline CDR1 is SGDLS and CDR2 is YYNGEE.